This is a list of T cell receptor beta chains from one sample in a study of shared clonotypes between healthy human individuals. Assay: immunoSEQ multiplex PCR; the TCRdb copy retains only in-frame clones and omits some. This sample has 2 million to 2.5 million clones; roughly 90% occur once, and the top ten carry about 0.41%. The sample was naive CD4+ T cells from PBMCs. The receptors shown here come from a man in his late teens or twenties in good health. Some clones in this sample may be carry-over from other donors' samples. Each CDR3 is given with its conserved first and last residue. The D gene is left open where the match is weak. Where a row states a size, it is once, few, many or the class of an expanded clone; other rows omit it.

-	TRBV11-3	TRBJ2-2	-	CASSLEFTARELFF	TGTGCCAGCAGCTTAGAATTCACGGCCCGGGAGCTGTTTTTT
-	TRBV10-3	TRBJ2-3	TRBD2	CAISESGLATSTDTQYF	TGTGCCATCAGTGAGTCCGGACTAGCGACAAGCACAGATACGCAGTATTTT
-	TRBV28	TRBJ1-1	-	CASTPKRTPSSGVRKNTEAFF	TGTGCCAGCACCCCCAAGAGAACGCCGAGCAGCGGGGTTAGGAAGAACACTGAAGCTTTCTTT
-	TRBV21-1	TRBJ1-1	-	CASSKCVVGPNAFF	TGTGCCAGCAGCAAATGCGTAGTTGGGCCTAACGCTTTCTTT
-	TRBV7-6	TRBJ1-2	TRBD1	CASSPRTGTWGYTF	TGTGCCAGCAGCCCAAGGACAGGGACGTGGGGCTACACCTTC
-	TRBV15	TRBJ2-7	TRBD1	CATSSFGTGGFNEQYF	TGTGCCACCAGCAGTTTCGGGACAGGGGGCTTCAACGAGCAGTACTTC
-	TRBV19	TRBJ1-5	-	CASTVRGLRNQPQHF	TGTGCCAGTACTGTCCGGGGTTTACGCAATCAGCCCCAGCATTTT
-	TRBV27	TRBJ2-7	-	CASSSRASYEQYF	TGTGCCAGCAGTTCGCGGGCTTCCTACGAGCAGTACTTC
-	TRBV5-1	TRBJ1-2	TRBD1	CASKGASNYGYTF	TGCGCCAGCAAGGGGGCTAGTAACTATGGCTACACCTTC
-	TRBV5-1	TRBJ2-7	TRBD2	CASSTGLVVYEQYF	TGCGCCAGCAGCACCGGACTAGTGGTCTACGAGCAGTACTTC
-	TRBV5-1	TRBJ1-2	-	CASSLDVIGYTF	TGCGCCAGCAGCTTGGATGTCATTGGCTACACCTTC
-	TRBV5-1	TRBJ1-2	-	CASSLEAASYGYTF	TGCGCCAGCAGCTTGGAGGCAGCCAGCTATGGCTACACCTTC
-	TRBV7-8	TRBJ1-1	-	CASSVTSQGWTTEAFF	TGTGCCAGCAGCGTGACGTCACAGGGTTGGACCACTGAAGCTTTCTTT
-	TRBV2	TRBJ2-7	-	CASSTGYEQYF	TGTGCCAGCAGTACCGGCTACGAGCAGTACTTC
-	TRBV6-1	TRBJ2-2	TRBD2	CASSPLAGVTGELFF	TGTGCCAGCAGTCCACTAGCGGGAGTGACCGGGGAGCTGTTTTTT
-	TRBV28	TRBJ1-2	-	CASSTGTNYGYTF	TGTGCCAGCAGTACAGGTACCAACTATGGCTACACCTTC
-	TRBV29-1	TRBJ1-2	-	CSAGWDGYTF	TGCAGCGCCGGGTGGGATGGCTACACCTTC
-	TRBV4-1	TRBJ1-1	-	CASSQDRTNTEAFF	TGCGCCAGCAGCCAAGATAGGACAAACACTGAAGCTTTCTTT
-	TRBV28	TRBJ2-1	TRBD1	CASSSFSGTESSYNEQFF	TGTGCCAGCAGTTCATTCTCTGGGACAGAGAGCTCCTACAATGAGCAGTTCTTC
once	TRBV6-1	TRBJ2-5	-	CASSEVYRANQETQYF	TGTGCCAGCAGTGAAGTATACAGGGCTAACCAAGAGACCCAGTACTTC
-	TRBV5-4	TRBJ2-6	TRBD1	CASSPLGGAGANVLTF	TGTGCCAGCAGCCCTTTAGGGGGCGCTGGGGCCAACGTCCTGACTTTC
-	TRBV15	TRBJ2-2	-	CATSRGTLGTGELFF	TGTGCCACCAGCAGGGGCACACTTGGCACCGGGGAGCTGTTTTTT
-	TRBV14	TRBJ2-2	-	CASSQDLAGELFF	TGTGCCAGCAGCCAAGATCTAGCCGGGGAGCTGTTTTTT
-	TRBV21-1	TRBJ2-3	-	CASSSQDRGADTQYF	TGTGCCAGCAGCTCCCAGGACAGGGGAGCAGATACGCAGTATTTT
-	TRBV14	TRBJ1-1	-	CASSLKAGNTEAFF	TGTGCCAGCAGCCTAAAGGCAGGGAACACTGAAGCTTTCTTT
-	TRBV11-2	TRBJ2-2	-	CASSLALAGTGELFF	TGTGCCAGCAGCTTAGCCCTAGCTGGGACCGGGGAGCTGTTTTTT
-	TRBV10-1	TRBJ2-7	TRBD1	CASSDTGGTYEQYF	TGCGCCAGCAGTGATACAGGGGGAACGTACGAGCAGTACTTC
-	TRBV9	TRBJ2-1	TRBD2	CASSELAGAYNEQFF	TGTGCCAGCAGCGAATTAGCGGGAGCGTACAATGAGCAGTTCTTC
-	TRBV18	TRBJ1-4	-	CASSPKGGSNEKLFF	TGTGCCAGCTCACCTAAAGGTGGGTCTAATGAAAAACTGTTTTTT
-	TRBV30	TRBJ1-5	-	CAWSYSNQPQHF	TGTGCCTGGAGCTATAGCAATCAGCCCCAGCATTTT
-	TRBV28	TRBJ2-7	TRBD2	CASSFGGVGEQYF	TGTGCCAGCAGTTTTGGGGGGGTCGGCGAGCAGTACTTC
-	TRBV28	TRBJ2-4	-	CASSNLDVKNIQYF	TGTGCCAGCAGCAACCTAGATGTCAAAAACATTCAGTACTTC
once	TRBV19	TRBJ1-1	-	CAIRDRGTDATEAFF	TGTGCCATCCGGGATCGGGGAACAGATGCCACTGAAGCTTTCTTT
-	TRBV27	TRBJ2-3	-	CASSFAGHLLTDTQYF	TGTGCCAGCAGTTTTGCGGGCCACCTACTCACAGATACGCAGTATTTT
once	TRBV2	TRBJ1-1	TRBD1	CASRVGTVISEAFF	TGTGCCAGCAGGGTCGGGACAGTCATTTCAGAAGCTTTCTTT
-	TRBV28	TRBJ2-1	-	CASSVNNEQFF	TGTGCCAGCAGTGTCAACAATGAGCAGTTCTTC
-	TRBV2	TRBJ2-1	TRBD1	CASSVTGGSYNEQFF	TGTGCCAGCAGTGTCACAGGGGGCTCCTACAATGAGCAGTTCTTC
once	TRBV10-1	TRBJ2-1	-	CASSEKAYNEQFF	TGCGCCAGCAGTGAGAAAGCCTACAATGAGCAGTTCTTC
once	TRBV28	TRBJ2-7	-	CASRPFRQGQAYEQYF	TGTGCCAGCAGACCATTTCGTCAGGGGCAAGCCTACGAGCAGTACTTC
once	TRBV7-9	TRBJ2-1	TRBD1	CASSSSGTGLYNEQFF	TGTGCCAGCAGCTCATCCGGGACAGGGCTCTACAATGAGCAGTTCTTC
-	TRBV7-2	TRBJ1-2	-	CASSQDPGGMMAGYTF	TGTGCCAGCAGTCAGGACCCGGGAGGGATGATGGCTGGCTACACCTTC
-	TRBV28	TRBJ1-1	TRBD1	CASSFGNRGHTEAFF	TGTGCCAGCAGTTTCGGTAACAGGGGGCATACCGAAGCTTTCTTT
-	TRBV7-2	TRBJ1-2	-	CASSLAFSQTLGYGYTF	TGTGCCAGCAGCTTAGCATTTAGTCAGACCCTCGGCTATGGCTACACCTTC
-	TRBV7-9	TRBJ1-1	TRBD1	CASSFRTGIHTEAFF	TGTGCCAGCAGCTTTCGGACAGGTATCCACACTGAAGCTTTCTTT
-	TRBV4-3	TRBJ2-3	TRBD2	CASSQRTSAYADTQYF	TGCGCCAGCAGCCAAAGGACTAGCGCATATGCAGATACGCAGTATTTT
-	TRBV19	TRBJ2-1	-	CATTGERYNEQFF	TGTGCCACCACGGGAGAGCGATACAATGAGCAGTTCTTC
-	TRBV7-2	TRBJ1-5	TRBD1	CASSSGQGDHQPQHF	TGTGCCAGCAGCTCCGGACAGGGGGACCATCAGCCCCAGCATTTT
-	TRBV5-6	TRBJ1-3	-	CASRTGTSSGNTIYF	TGTGCCAGCAGAACCGGGACTAGCTCTGGAAACACCATATATTTT
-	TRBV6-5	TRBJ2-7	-	CASRAHPLYEQYF	TGTGCCAGCAGGGCCCATCCCTTGTACGAGCAGTACTTC
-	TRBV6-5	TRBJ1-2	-	CASSPPGRGNYGYTF	TGTGCCAGCAGTCCTCCTGGCAGGGGAAACTATGGCTACACCTTC
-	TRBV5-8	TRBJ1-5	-	CASSSRGQPQHF	TGTGCCAGCAGTTCCAGGGGTCAGCCCCAGCATTTT
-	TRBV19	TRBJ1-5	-	CASSRKDLPQHF	TGTGCCAGTAGTCGGAAGGACCTACCCCAGCATTTT
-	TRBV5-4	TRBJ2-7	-	CASSREGAYYEQYF	TGTGCCAGCAGTCGAGAAGGGGCATACTACGAGCAGTACTTC
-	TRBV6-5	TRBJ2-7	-	CASSYSTNTYEQYF	TGTGCCAGCAGTTACTCCACGAACACCTACGAGCAGTACTTC
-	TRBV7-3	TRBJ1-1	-	CASSPGVLYTEAFF	TGTGCCAGCAGCCCAGGGGTTCTTTACACTGAAGCTTTCTTT
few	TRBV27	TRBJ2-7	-	CASRPLGLSYEQYF	TGTGCCAGCAGGCCCTTAGGGCTCTCCTACGAGCAGTACTTC
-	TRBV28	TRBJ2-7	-	CASTLRPGVGHEQYF	TGTGCCAGCACCTTACGACCAGGCGTGGGGCACGAGCAGTACTTC